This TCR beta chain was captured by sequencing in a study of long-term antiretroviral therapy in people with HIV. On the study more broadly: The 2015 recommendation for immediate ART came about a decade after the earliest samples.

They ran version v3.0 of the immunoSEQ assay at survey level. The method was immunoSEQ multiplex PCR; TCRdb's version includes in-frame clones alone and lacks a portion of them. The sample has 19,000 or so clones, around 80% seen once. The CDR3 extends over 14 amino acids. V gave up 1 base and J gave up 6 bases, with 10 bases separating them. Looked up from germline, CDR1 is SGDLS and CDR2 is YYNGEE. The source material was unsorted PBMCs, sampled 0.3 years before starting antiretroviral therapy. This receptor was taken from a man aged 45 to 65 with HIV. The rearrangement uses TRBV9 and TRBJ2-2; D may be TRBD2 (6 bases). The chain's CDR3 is CASSVRTNAGELFF. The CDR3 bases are TGTGCCAGCAGCGTAAGGACTAATGCCGGGGAGCTGTTTTTT.